The 27 T cell receptor beta chains presented below share a single source sample, sequenced in a study of chemoradiotherapy in HPV16-positive cancers. Using immunoSEQ multiplex PCR, the repertoire was profiled, and TCRdb retains in-frame clones only, with some absent. The sample consists of about 2,000 clones, 65% to 85% of them appearing once. This specimen was taken from a patient who underwent chemoradiotherapy. The receptors originated from a human donor with HPV-associated anogenital cancer.

The rearrangement links TRBV2 to TRBJ1-2, with 9 bases matching TRBD1. After removal of 6 bases from V and 4 bases from J, the junction contained 9 bases not matched to a gene. CDR1 is SNHLY, CDR2 FYNNEI, per germline. The CDR3 covers 15 residues. The CDR3 spells CASRPTQGAGYGYTF. In DNA form, the CDR3 reads TGTGCCAGCAGACCCACACAGGGGGCTGGCTATGGCTACACCTTC.

The chain carries TRBV7-2 and TRBJ2-1; 7 positions match TRBD2. The CDR3 is made up of 14 amino acids. Trimming took 3 bases from V and 10 from J; bases not matched to a gene: 9. Germline loops: CDR1 SGHTA, CDR2 FQGNSA. CDR3 DNA sequence: TGTGCCAGCAGCTTGGGGGGGGTGCCCCACGAGCAGTTCTTC. Its translation: CASSLGGVPHEQFF.

The V and J genes are TRBV30 and TRBJ1-6; maybe TRBD1 (5 bases). Trimming took off 5 bases at V and 9 bases at J, with 17 bases between the two ends. This CDR3 region has 14 residues. CDR1 GTSNPN and CDR2 SVGIG come from the germline V gene (reference sequence). The CDR3 nucleotides are TGTGCCTGGCGACGGGAGGGGAGGCGTTCACCCCTCCACTTT. Protein product: CAWRREGRRSPLHF.

The gene calls are TRBV6-4 and TRBJ1-6; D is perhaps TRBD1 (5 bases). The CDR3 loop spans 14 amino acids. Looked up from germline, CDR1 is MRHNA and CDR2 is SNTAGT. With 5 bases removed from V and 9 bases from J, the gap between germline ends came to 14 bases. CDR3 residues: CASSRGGSRSPLHF. Written as DNA, the CDR3 is TGTGCCAGCAGTCGGGGGGGATCGCGTTCACCCCTCCACTTT.

The chain employs TRBV11-1 and TRBJ1-1; a weak D match, TRBD1 (5 bases). The CDR3 has 14 residues. Trimming stripped 5 bases from V and 1 base from J, with 11 bases between. CDR1 SGHAT and CDR2 FQDESV come from the germline V gene (reference sequence). The DNA for the CDR3 is TGTGCCAGCAGCCCGGGGACGGGGAACACTGAAGCTTTCTTT. Its translation is CASSPGTGNTEAFF.

This chain links TRBV25-1 with TRBJ2-3, with a tentative D call TRBD2 (6 bases). The length of the CDR3 is 15 residues. Germline V gene sequence: CDR1 MGHDK, CDR2 SYGVNS. Trimming removed 2 bases at V and 2 bases at J, with 11 bases between. CDR3 nucleotides: TGTGCCAGCAGTGAAGGGAGGATTTCCACAGATACGCAGTATTTT. Translated, it gives CASSEGRISTDTQYF.

This clone was counted a few times. CDR3 in amino acids: CASSLGSGDSQPQHF. CDR3 bases: TGTGCCAGCAGTTTAGGCTCCGGGGATTCTCAGCCCCAGCATTTT. This rearrangement joins TRBV27 to TRBJ1-5; D ambiguous. V gave up 2 bases and J gave up 6 bases, with 14 bases separating them. The germline V gene encodes CDR1 MNHEY and CDR2 SMNVEV (reference sequence). CDR3 size: 15 residues.

The gene calls are TRBV4-3 and TRBJ2-7, with TRBD1 matching 7 bases. After removal of 0 bases from V and 2 bases from J, the junction contained 4 bases not matched to a gene. Germline loops: CDR1 LGHNA, CDR2 YSLEER. The CDR3 has 15 residues. The CDR3 DNA sequence: TGCGCCAGCAGCCAAGATTGGGGACAGACCTACGAGCAGTACTTC. Protein sequence: CASSQDWGQTYEQYF.

J is TRBJ2-2 and V is TRBV2, with TRBD2 identical over 12 bases. Per germline, CDR1 SNHLY and CDR2 FYNNEI. The CDR3 length is 16 residues. With V trimmed by 5 bases and J by 0 bases, 1 base remained unmatched. For the CDR3, the DNA is TGTGCCAGCAGTTCTAGCGGGGGGGCGAACACCGGGGAGCTGTTTTTT. Residues: CASSSSGGANTGELFF.

The rearrangement links TRBV18 to TRBJ2-2; perhaps D is TRBD1 or TRBD2 (6 bases each). The CDR3 runs 17 residues. Germline V gives CDR1 KGHSH, CDR2 LQKENI. Trimming took 4 bases from V and 2 from J, leaving 17 bases between them. The CDR3 nucleotides are TGTGCCAGCTCACGACAGGAGGGGACATTTAACACCGGGGAGCTGTTTTTT. Amino acids: CASSRQEGTFNTGELFF.

This clone was observed a handful of times. The chain recombines TRBV2 with TRBJ1-3, with D unresolved. V shed 10 bases and J shed 1 base, with 14 bases lying between them. The CDR3 consists of 14 residues. Germline CDR1 is SNHLY and CDR2 is FYNNEI. The chain's CDR3 is CAILTAPSGNTIYF. CDR3 coding DNA: TGTGCCATTTTGACGGCGCCTTCTGGAAACACCATATATTTT. The entire variable domain, with the rest obtained from reference TRBV2 and TRBJ1-3, is as follows: EPEVTQTPSHQVTQMGQEVILRCVPISNHLYFYWYRQILGQKVEFLVSFYNNEISEKSEIFDDQFSVERPDGSNFTLKIRSTKLEDSAMYFCAILTAPSGNTIYFGEGSWLTVV.

This clone was observed a handful of times. The gene calls are TRBV7-8 and TRBJ1-1; 11 bases are a match to TRBD1. This CDR3 contains 16 residues. Germline V gene lookup returns CDR1 SGHVS and CDR2 FQNEAQ. Trimming cost V 4 bases and J 0 bases; bases outside gene matches: 4. The CDR3 region has the DNA TGTGCCAGCAGCTGGGACAGGGGGAAGGTGAACACTGAAGCTTTCTTT. Protein product: CASSWDRGKVNTEAFF.

A few counts support this clone. The chain links TRBV30 to TRBJ2-2, with 14 bases matching TRBD2. This CDR3 region has 15 residues. Germline trimming cut 3 bases from V and 3 bases from J; bases unmatched to any gene: 0. CDR1 is GTSNPN, CDR2 SVGIG, per germline (reference sequence). CDR3 sequence (DNA): TGTGCCTGGAGGGGACTAGCGGGAGACACCGGGGAGCTGTTTTTT. Translation: CAWRGLAGDTGELFF.

This clone was observed a handful of times. The chain uses TRBV15 and TRBJ1-2; no clear D. The CDR3 length is 13 residues. CDR1 and CDR2 from the germline V gene are LNHNV and YYDKDF (reference sequence). The ends were cut back, 3 bases at V and 8 bases at J, with 13 bases in the middle. CDR3 loop: CATSRRGTLGYTF. CDR3 DNA sequence: TGTGCCACCAGCAGGCGGGGTACATTGGGCTACACCTTC.

The table lists this clone with a few counts. The chain is built from TRBV2 and TRBJ2-7; D is unclear. V was pared by 11 bases and J by 3 bases, with 11 bases between. The CDR3 spans 11 residues. Germline assignment: CDR1 SNHLY and CDR2 FYNNEI. This chain's CDR3 is CAGNTSYEQYF. CDR3 DNA: TGTGCCGGTAATACGAGCTACGAGCAGTACTTC.

The rearrangement uses TRBV11-3 and TRBJ2-7; the D gene could be TRBD1 or TRBD2 (5 bases each). Germline CDR1 is SGHNT and CDR2 is YENEEA. Trimming stripped 1 base from V and 6 bases from J, with 13 bases between. The CDR3 consists of 14 residues. The CDR3 is CASSLAPGTLEQYF. Written as DNA, the CDR3 is TGTGCCAGCAGCTTAGCCCCAGGGACCCTCGAGCAGTACTTC.

This chain joins TRBV6-1 and TRBJ2-6; TRBD1 is a possible D gene (6 bases). V was trimmed by 6 bases and J by 2 bases, leaving 8 bases between them. CDR3 length: 14 amino acids. The germline CDR1 and CDR2 sequences are MNHNS and SASEGT. CDR3 DNA sequence: TGTGCCAGCAGGGGGGCTGCTGGGGCCAACGTCCTGACTTTC. Protein product: CASRGAAGANVLTF.

This clone was seen just once. V usage is TRBV5-1 and J usage is TRBJ2-1; 16 bases are a match to TRBD2. Germline V CDR1 and CDR2: SGHRS, YFSETQ. The junction had 9 bases not matched to a gene; V was cut back by 3 bases and J by 9 bases. This CDR3 has 17 amino acids. CDR3 coding DNA: TGCGCCAGCAGCTGGGGACTAGCGGGAGGGCCTGGGGTTGAGCAGTTCTTC. It encodes CASSWGLAGGPGVEQFF.

The J gene is TRBJ1-4, the V gene TRBV5-1, with D possibly being TRBD1 (6 bases). V shed 4 bases and J shed 7 bases, with 17 bases lying between them. This CDR3 contains 15 residues. Germline CDR1 and CDR2: SGHRS and YFSETQ. The CDR3 loop is CASSPSGGAGEKLFF. The CDR3 coding sequence is TGCGCCAGCAGCCCGAGCGGGGGCGCGGGTGAAAAACTGTTTTTT.

The chain couples TRBV30 to TRBJ1-1, with D maybe TRBD1 (5 bases). V was cut by 6 bases and J by 6 bases, with 11 bases left in between. Germline V lookup: CDR1 GTSNPN, CDR2 SVGIG (reference sequence). The CDR3 extends over 11 amino acids. CDR3 residues: CACVGTSEAFF. CDR3 in DNA: TGTGCCTGCGTCGGGACCTCTGAAGCTTTCTTT.

This clone came up a few times. The chain carries TRBV5-1 and TRBJ1-6; tentatively, D is TRBD1 (5 bases). Trimming left V 1 base short and J 9 bases short, with 14 bases between. The CDR3 contains 15 residues. Germline loops: CDR1 SGHRS, CDR2 YFSETQ. CDR3 region: CASSLWDLSSSPLHF. In DNA, the CDR3 is TGCGCCAGCAGCTTGTGGGACCTCAGCAGTTCACCCCTCCACTTT. The full variable domain, rest sourced from reference TRBV5-1 and TRBJ1-6, is KAGVTQTPRYLIKTRGQQVTLSCSPISGHRSVSWYQQTPGQGLQFLFEYFSETQRNKGNFPGRFSGRQFSNSRSEMNVSTLELGDSALYLCASSLWDLSSSPLHFGNGTRLTVT.

This clone has only a few counts. This rearrangement joins TRBV6-1 to TRBJ1-5; TRBD1 aligns across 9 bases. V was pared by 6 bases and J by 4 bases, with 7 bases of the junction left unmatched. Germline CDR1 reads MNHNS; CDR2 reads SASEGT. This CDR3 is 15 amino acids long. CDR3 region: CASRGTGGGNQPQHF. The CDR3 nucleotides read TGTGCCAGCAGGGGAACAGGGGGCGGAAATCAGCCCCAGCATTTT.

This clone was picked up a small number of times. J is TRBJ2-3 and V is TRBV28, with TRBD2 matching 7 bases. The CDR3 is 15 amino acids. The J segment lost 2 bases and the V segment lost 2 bases, leaving 4 bases of the junction unmatched. Per germline, CDR1 MDHEN and CDR2 SYDVKM. Here the CDR3 DNA reads TGTGCCAGCAGTTTACCTAGCGGCCTCACAGATACGCAGTATTTT. Its translation: CASSLPSGLTDTQYF.

The V call is TRBV5-6, the J call TRBJ2-1; D is possibly TRBD1 (5 bases). Trimming stripped 0 bases from V and 0 bases from J, with 7 bases between. CDR1 is SGHDT, CDR2 YYEEEE, per germline. The CDR3 extends over 15 amino acids. DNA for the CDR3: TGTGCCAGCAGCTTGGAACAGGTCTCCTACAATGAGCAGTTCTTC. It specifies CASSLEQVSYNEQFF. The variable domain in full, completed from reference TRBV5-6 and TRBJ2-1, reads DAGVTQSPTHLIKTRGQQVTLRCSPKSGHDTVSWYQQALGQGPQFIFQYYEEEERQRGNFPDRFSGHQFPNYSSELNVNALLLGDSALYLCASSLEQVSYNEQFFGPGTRLTVL.

The chain carries TRBV2 and TRBJ1-2; 9 bases align to TRBD1. J was trimmed by 7 bases and V by 4 bases; bases with no gene match: 7. CDR3 size: 14 residues. The germline V gene encodes CDR1 SNHLY and CDR2 FYNNEI. CDR3 amino acids: CASSVTGTGSGYTF. In DNA form, the CDR3 reads TGTGCCAGCAGTGTCACGGGGACAGGGTCTGGCTACACCTTC.

The chain couples TRBV10-3 to TRBJ1-2; no firm D call. CDR3 size: 14 residues. Trimming removed 7 bases from V and 4 bases from J, with 16 bases in between. Germline CDR1 reads ENHRY; CDR2 reads SYGVKD. In nucleotides, the CDR3 is TGTGCCATCACCCCGGACCCGGATCCCTATGGCTACACCTTC. Its protein product is CAITPDPDPYGYTF.

This chain connects TRBV28 to TRBJ1-5; the D gene is possibly TRBD1 (5 bases). The germline V gene encodes CDR1 MDHEN and CDR2 SYDVKM. The CDR3 totals 18 residues. V was clipped by 5 bases and J by 3 bases, with 23 bases between them. This chain's CDR3 is CASSHPSSGRGNNQPQHF. In DNA form, the CDR3 reads TGTGCCAGCAGTCATCCATCTTCGGGGCGAGGAAACAATCAGCCCCAGCATTTT.